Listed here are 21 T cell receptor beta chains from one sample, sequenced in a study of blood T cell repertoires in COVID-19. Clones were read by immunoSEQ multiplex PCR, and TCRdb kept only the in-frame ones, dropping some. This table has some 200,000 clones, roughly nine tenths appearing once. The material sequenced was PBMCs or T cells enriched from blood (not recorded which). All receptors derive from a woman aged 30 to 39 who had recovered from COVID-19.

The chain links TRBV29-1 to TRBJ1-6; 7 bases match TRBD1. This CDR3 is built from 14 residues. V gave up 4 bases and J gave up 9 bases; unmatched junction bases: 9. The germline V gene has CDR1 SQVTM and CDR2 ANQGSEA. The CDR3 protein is CSVGDRVGGSPLHF. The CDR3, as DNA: TGCAGCGTTGGTGACAGGGTAGGGGGTTCACCCCTCCACTTT.

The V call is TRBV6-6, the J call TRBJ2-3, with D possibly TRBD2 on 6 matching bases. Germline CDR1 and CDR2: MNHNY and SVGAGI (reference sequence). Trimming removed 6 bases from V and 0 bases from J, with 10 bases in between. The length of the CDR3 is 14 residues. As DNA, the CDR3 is TGTGCCAGCAGCCCCGGGACTAGCACAGATACGCAGTATTTT. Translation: CASSPGTSTDTQYF.

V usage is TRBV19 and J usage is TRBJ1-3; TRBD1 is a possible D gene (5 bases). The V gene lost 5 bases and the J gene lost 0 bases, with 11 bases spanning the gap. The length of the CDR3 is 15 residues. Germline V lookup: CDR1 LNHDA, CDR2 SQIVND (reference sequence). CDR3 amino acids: CASSWIGDSGNTIYF. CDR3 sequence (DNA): TGTGCCAGTAGTTGGATAGGGGACTCTGGAAACACCATATATTTT.

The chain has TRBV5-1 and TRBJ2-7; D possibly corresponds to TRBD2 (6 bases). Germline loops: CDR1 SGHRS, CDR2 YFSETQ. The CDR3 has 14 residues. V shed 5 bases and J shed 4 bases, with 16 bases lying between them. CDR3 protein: CASRSGPGEYEQYF. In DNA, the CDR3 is TGCGCCAGCAGATCGGGCCCGGGGGAATACGAGCAGTACTTC.

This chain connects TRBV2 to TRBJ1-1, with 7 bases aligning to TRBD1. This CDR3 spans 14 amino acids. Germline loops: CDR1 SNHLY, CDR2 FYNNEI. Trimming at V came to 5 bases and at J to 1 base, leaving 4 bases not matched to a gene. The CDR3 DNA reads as TGTGCCAGCAGTTCGAGACAGGGGAACACTGAAGCTTTCTTT. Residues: CASSSRQGNTEAFF.

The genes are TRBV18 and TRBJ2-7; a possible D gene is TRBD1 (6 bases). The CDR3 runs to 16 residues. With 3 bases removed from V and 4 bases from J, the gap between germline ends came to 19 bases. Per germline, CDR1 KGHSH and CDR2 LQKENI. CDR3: CASSPSTGPPHYEQYF. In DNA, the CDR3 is TGTGCCAGCTCACCCTCAACAGGGCCCCCGCATTACGAGCAGTACTTC.

CDR3: CASSLSQPGTSARGTQYF. For the CDR3, the DNA is TGTGCCAGCAGCTTATCCCAACCCGGGACTTCGGCACGGGGCACCCAGTACTTC. The chain is built from TRBV11-3 and TRBJ2-5, with D possibly TRBD2 on 6 matching bases. The CDR3 covers 18 residues. V gave up 2 bases and J gave up 8 bases, with 27 bases separating them. Germline V gives CDR1 SGHNT, CDR2 YENEEA. Complete variable domain (other parts from reference TRBV11-3 and TRBJ2-5): EAGVVQSPRYKIIEKKQPVAFWCNPISGHNTLYWYLQNLGQGPELLIRYENEEAVDDSQLPKDRFSAERLKGVDSTLKIQPAELGDSAVYLCASSLSQPGTSARGTQYFGPGTRLLVL.

CDR3 region: CAWRGLNNYGYTF. Written as DNA, the CDR3 is TGTGCCTGGAGGGGACTGAATAACTATGGCTACACCTTC. This chain links TRBV30 with TRBJ1-2, with D maybe TRBD1 (5 bases). Germline CDR1 reads GTSNPN; CDR2 reads SVGIG (reference sequence). Trimming left V 3 bases short and J 1 base short, with 9 bases between. This CDR3 region has 13 residues.

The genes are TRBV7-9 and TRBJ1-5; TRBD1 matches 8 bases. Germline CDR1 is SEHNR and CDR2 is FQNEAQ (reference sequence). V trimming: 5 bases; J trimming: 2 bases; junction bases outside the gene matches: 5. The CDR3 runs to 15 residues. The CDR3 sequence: CASSLSTGGNQPQHF. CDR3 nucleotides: TGTGCCAGCAGCCTATCGACAGGGGGCAATCAGCCCCAGCATTTT.

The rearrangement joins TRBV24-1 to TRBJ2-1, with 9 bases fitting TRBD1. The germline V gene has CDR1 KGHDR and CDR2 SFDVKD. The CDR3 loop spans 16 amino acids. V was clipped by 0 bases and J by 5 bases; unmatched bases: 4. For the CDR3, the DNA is TGTGCCACCAGTGATTTGGGACAGGGGTTGGACAATGAGCAGTTCTTC. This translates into CATSDLGQGLDNEQFF.

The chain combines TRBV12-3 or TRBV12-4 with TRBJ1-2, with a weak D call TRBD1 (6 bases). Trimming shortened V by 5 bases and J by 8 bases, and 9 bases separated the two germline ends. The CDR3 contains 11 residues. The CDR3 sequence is CASSTTGGYTF. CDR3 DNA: TGTGCCAGCAGTACCACAGGGGGCTACACCTTC.

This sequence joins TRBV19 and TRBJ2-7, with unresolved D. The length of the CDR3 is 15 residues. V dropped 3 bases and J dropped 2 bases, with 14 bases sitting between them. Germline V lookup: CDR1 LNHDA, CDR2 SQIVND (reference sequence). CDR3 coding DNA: TGTGCCAGTAGTATTGCCACTACTCCTACCTACGAGCAGTACTTC. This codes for CASSIATTPTYEQYF.

The CDR3 reads CASSLAATGSGNTIYF. The CDR3 coding sequence is TGTGCCAGCAGCTTAGCTGCGACAGGGTCAGGAAACACCATATATTTT. The chain carries TRBV11-1 and TRBJ1-3, with TRBD1 matching 7 bases. The CDR3 contains 16 residues. Germline V gene lookup returns CDR1 SGHAT and CDR2 FQDESV (reference sequence). The junction had 6 bases not matched to a gene; V was cut back by 0 bases and J by 4 bases.

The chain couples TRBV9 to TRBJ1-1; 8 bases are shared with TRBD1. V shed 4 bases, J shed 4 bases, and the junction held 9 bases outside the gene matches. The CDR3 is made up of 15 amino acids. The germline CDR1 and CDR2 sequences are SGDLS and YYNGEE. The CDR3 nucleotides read TGTGCCAGCAGCTCCATGGACAGGGAGGGCACTGAAGCTTTCTTT. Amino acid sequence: CASSSMDREGTEAFF.

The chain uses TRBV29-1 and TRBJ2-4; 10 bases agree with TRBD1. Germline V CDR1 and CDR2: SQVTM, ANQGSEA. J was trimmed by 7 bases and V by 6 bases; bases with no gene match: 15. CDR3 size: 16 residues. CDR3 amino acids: CSVSTDRGHLGNIQYF. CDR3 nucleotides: TGCAGCGTATCTACCGACAGGGGGCATTTGGGGAACATTCAGTACTTC.

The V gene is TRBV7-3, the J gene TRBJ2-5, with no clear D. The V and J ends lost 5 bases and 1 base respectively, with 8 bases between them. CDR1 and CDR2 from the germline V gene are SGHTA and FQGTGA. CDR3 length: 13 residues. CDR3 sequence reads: CASSPPGQETQYF. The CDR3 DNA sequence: TGTGCCAGCAGCCCACCGGGCCAAGAGACCCAGTACTTC.

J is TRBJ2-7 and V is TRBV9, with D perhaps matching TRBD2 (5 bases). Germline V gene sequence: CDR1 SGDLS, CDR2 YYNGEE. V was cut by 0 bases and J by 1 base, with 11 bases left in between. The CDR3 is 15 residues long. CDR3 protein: CASSVGGSKSYEQYF. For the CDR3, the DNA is TGTGCCAGCAGCGTAGGAGGGTCGAAATCCTACGAGCAGTACTTC. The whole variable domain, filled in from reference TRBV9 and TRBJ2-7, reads DSGVTQTPKHLITATGQRVTLRCSPRSGDLSVYWYQQSLDQGLQFLIQYYNGEERAKGNILERFSAQQFPDLHSELNLSSLELGDSALYFCASSVGGSKSYEQYFGPGTRLTVT.

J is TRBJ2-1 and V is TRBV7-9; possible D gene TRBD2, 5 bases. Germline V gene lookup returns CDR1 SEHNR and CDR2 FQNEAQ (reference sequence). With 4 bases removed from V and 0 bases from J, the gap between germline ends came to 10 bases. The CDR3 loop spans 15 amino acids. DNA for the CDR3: TGTGCCAGCAGCTCCCTCGGGGTCTCCTACAATGAGCAGTTCTTC. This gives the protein CASSSLGVSYNEQFF.

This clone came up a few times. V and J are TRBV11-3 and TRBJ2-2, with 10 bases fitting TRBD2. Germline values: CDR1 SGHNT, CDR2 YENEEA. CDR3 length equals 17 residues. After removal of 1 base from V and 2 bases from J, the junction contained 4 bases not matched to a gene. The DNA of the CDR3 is TGTGCCAGCAGCTTAGCTAGCGGGGGCCCTAACACCGGGGAGCTGTTTTTT. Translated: CASSLASGGPNTGELFF.

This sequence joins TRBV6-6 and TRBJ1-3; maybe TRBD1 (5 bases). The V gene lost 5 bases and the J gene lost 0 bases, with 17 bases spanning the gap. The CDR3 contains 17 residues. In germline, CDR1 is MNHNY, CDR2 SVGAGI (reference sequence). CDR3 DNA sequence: TGTGCCAGCAGTCTACATCGGGACTCCTCCTCTGGAAACACCATATATTTT. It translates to CASSLHRDSSSGNTIYF.

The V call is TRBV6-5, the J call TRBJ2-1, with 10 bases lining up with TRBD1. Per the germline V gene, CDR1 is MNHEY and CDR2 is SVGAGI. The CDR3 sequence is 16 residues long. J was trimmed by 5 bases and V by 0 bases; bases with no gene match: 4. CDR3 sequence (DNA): TGTGCCAGCAGTTACTCGGGGACAGGGGTGAACAATGAGCAGTTCTTC. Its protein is CASSYSGTGVNNEQFF.